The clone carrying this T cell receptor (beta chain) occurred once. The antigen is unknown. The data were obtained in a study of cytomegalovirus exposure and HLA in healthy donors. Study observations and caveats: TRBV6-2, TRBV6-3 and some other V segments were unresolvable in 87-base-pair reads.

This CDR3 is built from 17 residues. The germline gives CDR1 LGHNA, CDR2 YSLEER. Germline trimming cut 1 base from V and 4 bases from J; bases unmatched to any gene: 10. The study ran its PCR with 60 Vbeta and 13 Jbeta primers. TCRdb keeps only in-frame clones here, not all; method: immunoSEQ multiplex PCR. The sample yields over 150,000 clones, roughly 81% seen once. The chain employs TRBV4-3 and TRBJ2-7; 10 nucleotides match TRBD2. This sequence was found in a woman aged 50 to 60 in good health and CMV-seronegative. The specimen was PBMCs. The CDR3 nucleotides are TGCGCCAGCAGCCAAGGGGGTATAGCGGGAGGTGCTTACGAGCAGTACTTC. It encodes CASSQGGIAGGAYEQYF.